Below, one TCR beta chain is given with its context. Its matching antigen is unknown. The data were obtained in a study of identical twins. One entry per CDR3 protein, called by TCRdb with MiXCR from the 5' RACE reads. Of roughly 710,000 distinct CDR3 sequences in the sample, 6.1% were seen once. Broader study findings: Excess sharing by twins proved weaker in beta out-of-frame sequences.

The sample comprised naive T cells sorted from blood. The clonotype was recovered from a young man in good health.

The CDR3 loop is CASSQEGTGYHEQYF. The CDR3 DNA reads TGCGCCAGCAGCCAAGAGGGGACAGGGTACCACGAGCAGTACTTC. The genes are TRBV4-1 and TRBJ2-7; 9 nucleotides line up with TRBD1. The germline V gene encodes CDR1 MGHRA and CDR2 YSYEKL. After removal of 0 bases from V and 5 bases from J, the junction contained 5 bases not matched to a gene. CDR3 length equals 15 residues.